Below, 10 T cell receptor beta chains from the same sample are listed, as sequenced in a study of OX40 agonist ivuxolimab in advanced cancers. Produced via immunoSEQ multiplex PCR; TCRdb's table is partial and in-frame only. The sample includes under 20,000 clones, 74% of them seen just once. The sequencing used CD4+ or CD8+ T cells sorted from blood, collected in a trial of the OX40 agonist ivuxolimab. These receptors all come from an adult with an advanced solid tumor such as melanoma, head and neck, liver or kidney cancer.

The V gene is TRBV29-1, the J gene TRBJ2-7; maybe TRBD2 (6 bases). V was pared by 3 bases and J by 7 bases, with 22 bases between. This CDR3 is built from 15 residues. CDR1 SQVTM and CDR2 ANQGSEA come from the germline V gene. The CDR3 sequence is CSVEVPGEVTGEQYF. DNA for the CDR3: TGCAGCGTTGAGGTACCGGGAGAGGTAACCGGAGAGCAGTACTTC.

CDR3 in DNA: TGCGCCAGCAGCCAAGATAGTCCAGGGGAAGCAGAGACCCAGTACTTC. This sequence encodes CASSQDSPGEAETQYF. The chain employs TRBV4-3 and TRBJ2-5; possible D gene TRBD1, 6 bases. Germline V gene data show CDR1 as LGHNA and CDR2 as YSLEER. V lost 0 bases, J lost 4 bases, and 15 bases lay in between. This CDR3 comprises 16 residues.

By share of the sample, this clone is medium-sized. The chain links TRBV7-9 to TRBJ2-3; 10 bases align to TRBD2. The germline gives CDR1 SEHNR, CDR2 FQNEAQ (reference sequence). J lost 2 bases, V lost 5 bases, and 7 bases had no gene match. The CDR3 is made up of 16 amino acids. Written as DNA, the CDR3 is TGTGCCAGCAGCCCGGGACTAGCGCCCTACACAGATACGCAGTATTTT. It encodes CASSPGLAPYTDTQYF.

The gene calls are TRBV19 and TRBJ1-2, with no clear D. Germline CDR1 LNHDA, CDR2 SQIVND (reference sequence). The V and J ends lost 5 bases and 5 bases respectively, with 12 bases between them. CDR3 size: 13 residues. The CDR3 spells CASSPTDFYGYTF. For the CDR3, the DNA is TGTGCCAGTAGTCCTACGGACTTTTATGGCTACACCTTC.

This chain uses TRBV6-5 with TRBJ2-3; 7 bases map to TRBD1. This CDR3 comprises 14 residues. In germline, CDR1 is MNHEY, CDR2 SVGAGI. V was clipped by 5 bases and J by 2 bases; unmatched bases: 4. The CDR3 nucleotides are TGTGCCAGCAGTGACAGGGTTTTCACAGATACGCAGTATTTT. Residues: CASSDRVFTDTQYF.

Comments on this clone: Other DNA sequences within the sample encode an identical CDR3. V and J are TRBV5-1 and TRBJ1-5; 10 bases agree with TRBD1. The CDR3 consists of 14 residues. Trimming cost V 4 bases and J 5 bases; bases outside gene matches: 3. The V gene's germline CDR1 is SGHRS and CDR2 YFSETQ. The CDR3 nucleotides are TGCGCCAGCAGCCTAGGACAGGGGGATCAGCCCCAGCATTTT. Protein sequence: CASSLGQGDQPQHF.

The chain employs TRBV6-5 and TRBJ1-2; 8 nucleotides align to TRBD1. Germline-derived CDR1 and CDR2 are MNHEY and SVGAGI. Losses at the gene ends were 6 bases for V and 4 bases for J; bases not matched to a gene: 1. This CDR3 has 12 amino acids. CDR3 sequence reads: CASSQGAYGYTF. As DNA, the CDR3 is TGTGCCAGCAGCCAGGGGGCCTATGGCTACACCTTC.

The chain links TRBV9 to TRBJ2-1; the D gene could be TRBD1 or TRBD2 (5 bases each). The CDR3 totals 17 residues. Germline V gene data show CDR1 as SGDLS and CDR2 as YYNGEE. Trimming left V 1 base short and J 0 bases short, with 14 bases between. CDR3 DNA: TGTGCCAGCAGCGTAAGTTCGGGGCGGATCTCCTACAATGAGCAGTTCTTC. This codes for CASSVSSGRISYNEQFF. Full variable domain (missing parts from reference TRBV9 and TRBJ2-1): DSGVTQTPKHLITATGQRVTLRCSPRSGDLSVYWYQQSLDQGLQFLIQYYNGEERAKGNILERFSAQQFPDLHSELNLSSLELGDSALYFCASSVSSGRISYNEQFFGPGTRLTVL.

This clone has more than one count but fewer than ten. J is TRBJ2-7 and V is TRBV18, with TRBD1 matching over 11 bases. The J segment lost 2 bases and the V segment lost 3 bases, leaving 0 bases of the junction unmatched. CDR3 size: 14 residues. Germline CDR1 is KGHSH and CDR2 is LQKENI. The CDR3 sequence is CASSPGQGAYEQYF. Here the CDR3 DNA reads TGTGCCAGCTCACCGGGACAGGGGGCCTACGAGCAGTACTTC.

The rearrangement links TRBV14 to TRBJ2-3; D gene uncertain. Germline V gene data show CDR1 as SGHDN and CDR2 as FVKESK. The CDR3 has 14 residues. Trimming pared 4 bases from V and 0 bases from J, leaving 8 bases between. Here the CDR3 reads CASSLGSSTDTQYF. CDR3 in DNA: TGTGCCAGCAGCCTCGGTTCTAGCACAGATACGCAGTATTTT. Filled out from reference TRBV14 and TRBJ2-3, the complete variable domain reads EAGVTQFPSHSVIEKGQTVTLRCDPISGHDNLYWYRRVMGKEIKFLLHFVKESKQDESGMPNNRFLAERTGGTYSTLKVQPAELEDSGVYFCASSLGSSTDTQYFGPGTRLTVL.